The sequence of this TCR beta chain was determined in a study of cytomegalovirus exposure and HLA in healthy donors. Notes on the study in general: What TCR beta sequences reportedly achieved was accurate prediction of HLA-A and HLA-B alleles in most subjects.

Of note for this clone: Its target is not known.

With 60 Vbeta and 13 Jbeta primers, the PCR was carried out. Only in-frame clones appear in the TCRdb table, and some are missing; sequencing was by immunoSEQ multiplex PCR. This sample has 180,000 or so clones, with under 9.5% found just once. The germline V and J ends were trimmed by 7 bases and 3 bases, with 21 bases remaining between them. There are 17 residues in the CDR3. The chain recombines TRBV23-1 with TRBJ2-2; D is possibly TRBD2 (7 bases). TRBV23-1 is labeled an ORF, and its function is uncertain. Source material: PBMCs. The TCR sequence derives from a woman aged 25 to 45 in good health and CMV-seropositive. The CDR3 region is CASNGEGGEEDTGELFF. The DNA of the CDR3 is TGCGCCAGCAATGGGGAGGGGGGAGAGGAGGACACCGGGGAGCTGTTTTTT.